This is a list of T cell receptor beta chains from one sample in a study of cytomegalovirus exposure and HLA in healthy donors. Sequencing was performed with immunoSEQ multiplex PCR; in TCRdb, only in-frame clones are kept and a portion is missing. The repertoire holds 130,000 to 150,000 clones, with just under 80% as singletons. The sequenced sample consisted of PBMCs. The receptors shown here come from a man aged 25 to 40 in good health and CMV-seronegative. The CDR3 runs from the conserved cysteine through the conserved F or W. Each record gives: D gene, V gene, J gene, clone size, CDR3 protein, CDR3 DNA. A D gene is named only where the DNA matches it firmly. Not all rows give a size; the values are once, few, many and, for expanded clones, a class.

>-|TRBV7-6|TRBJ2-3|-
CASSPGGDTQYF
TGTGCCAGCAGCCCAGGGGGGGATACGCAGTATTTT
>-|TRBV7-2|TRBJ1-1|-
CASSFGGSTNTEAFF
TGTGCCAGCAGCTTTGGGGGGTCAACGAACACTGAAGCTTTCTTT
>TRBD2|TRBV19|TRBJ2-3|-
CASSIGVAGAGTDTQYF
TGTGCCAGTAGTATTGGGGTAGCGGGAGCCGGCACAGATACGCAGTATTTT
>TRBD2|TRBV20-1|TRBJ2-7|-
CSAGGGYEQYF
TGCAGTGCCGGGGGGGGGTACGAGCAGTACTTC
>-|TRBV5-1|TRBJ1-4|-
CASSLGPGVDEKLFF
TGCGCCAGCAGCTTGGGGCCCGGGGTAGATGAAAAACTGTTTTTT
>-|TRBV18|TRBJ1-4|-
CASSPREGPDGKLFF
TGTGCCAGCTCACCACGGGAGGGGCCGGATGGGAAACTGTTTTTT
>-|TRBV13|TRBJ1-6|-
CASSVDNSPLHF
TGTGCCAGCAGCGTCGATAATTCACCCCTCCACTTT
>TRBD1|TRBV4-1|TRBJ2-7|few
CASSHPGGGSYEQHF
TGCGCCAGCAGCCACCCAGGGGGCGGGTCCTACGAGCAGCACTTC
>-|TRBV5-1|TRBJ1-2|-
CASSFDSPNYGYTF
TGCGCCAGCAGCTTTGACAGCCCTAACTATGGCTACACCTTC
>-|TRBV18|TRBJ1-2|-
CASSPGQGRFYGYTF
TGTGCCAGCTCACCAGGGCAGGGCAGATTCTATGGCTACACCTTC
>TRBD1|TRBV6-6|TRBJ1-2|-
CASSSTGPYGYTF
TGTGCCAGCAGTTCGACAGGGCCTTATGGCTACACCTTC
>-|TRBV5-1|TRBJ2-3|-
CASSLGSGTDTQYF
TGCGCCAGCAGCTTGGGAAGCGGCACAGATACGCAGTATTTT
>-|TRBV5-8|TRBJ1-2|-
CASSRIRGGLTGGYTF
TGTGCCAGCAGCCGGATACGGGGGGGGTTGACTGGAGGCTACACCTTC
>TRBD1|TRBV18|TRBJ2-5|-
CASSPGQGVTETQYF
TGTGCCAGCTCACCTGGACAGGGGGTCACAGAGACCCAGTACTTC
>-|TRBV25-1|TRBJ1-1|-
CASRAGASTEAFF
TGTGCCAGCAGAGCAGGGGCAAGCACTGAAGCTTTCTTT
>-|TRBV6-6|TRBJ1-1|few
CASRTGGTNTEAFF
TGTGCCAGCAGGACGGGGGGCACGAACACTGAAGCTTTCTTT
>-|TRBV29-1|TRBJ2-5|-
CSVEDLGGLTQYF
TGCAGCGTTGAAGATCTAGGTGGTTTGACCCAGTACTTC
>-|TRBV5-6|TRBJ1-5|once
CASSGPEGQPQHF
TGTGCCAGCAGCGGCCCCGAGGGCCAGCCCCAGCATTTT
>TRBD1|TRBV18|TRBJ1-1|-
CASSPRGTGSEAFF
TGTGCCAGCTCACCCCGCGGGACAGGGAGTGAAGCTTTCTTT
>-|TRBV7-9|TRBJ1-2|-
CASSQSGLRGYTF
TGTGCCAGCAGCCAAAGCGGGCTAAGGGGCTACACCTTC
>TRBD1|TRBV5-1|TRBJ2-7|-
CASHRGPGEEQYF
TGCGCCAGCCACAGGGGGCCGGGTGAAGAGCAGTACTTC
>TRBD1|TRBV4-1|TRBJ1-3|few
CASSQGTSLRQGGGNTIYF
TGCGCCAGCAGCCAAGGAACAAGCCTCCGACAGGGCGGTGGAAACACCATATATTTT
>TRBD2|TRBV28|TRBJ2-1|once
CASSLSGSSYNEQFF
TGTGCCAGCAGTTTAAGCGGGAGCTCCTACAATGAGCAGTTCTTC
>TRBD1|TRBV29-1|TRBJ2-1|once
CSVKRRGQGWNEQFF
TGCAGCGTTAAAAGAAGGGGACAGGGGTGGAATGAGCAGTTCTTC
>-|TRBV19|TRBJ1-5|-
CASSILGRGKQPQHF
TGTGCCAGTAGTATACTCGGCAGGGGCAAACAGCCCCAGCATTTT
>-|TRBV28|TRBJ2-3|-
CASSLPGGRADTQYF
TGTGCCAGCAGCCTACCGGGGGGCCGGGCAGATACGCAGTATTTT
>-|TRBV6-1|TRBJ1-1|-
CASIASRVHTEAFF
TGTGCCAGCATAGCCAGCAGGGTGCACACTGAAGCTTTCTTT
>-|TRBV2|TRBJ1-4|-
CASMGRVRATNEKLFF
TGTGCCAGCATGGGCAGGGTACGAGCAACTAATGAAAAACTGTTTTTT
>TRBD1|TRBV4-1|TRBJ1-4|few
CASSQRSGQGGEKLFF
TGCGCCAGCAGCCAAAGATCGGGACAGGGGGGTGAAAAACTGTTTTTT
>TRBD1|TRBV9|TRBJ2-7|-
CASSPGQGADEQYF
TGTGCCAGCAGCCCCGGACAGGGGGCGGACGAGCAGTACTTC
>TRBD2|TRBV7-8|TRBJ2-1|once
CASSLATGTSGSTYNEQFF
TGTGCCAGCAGCTTAGCCACCGGGACTAGCGGGAGTACCTACAATGAGCAGTTCTTC
>TRBD1|TRBV28|TRBJ2-3|-
CASSGDSWASTDTQYF
TGTGCCAGCAGTGGGGACAGTTGGGCTAGCACAGATACGCAGTATTTT
>-|TRBV29-1|TRBJ1-2|-
CSVEREDYGYTF
TGCAGCGTTGAAAGAGAAGACTATGGCTACACCTTC
>TRBD2|TRBV15|TRBJ2-7|-
CATSWGLAETYEQYF
TGTGCCACCAGCTGGGGTCTAGCGGAAACCTACGAGCAGTACTTC
>TRBD2|TRBV15|TRBJ2-3|-
CATSRGTSGRTDTQYF
TGTGCCACCAGCAGAGGGACTAGCGGGAGAACAGATACGCAGTATTTT